Listed below are T cell receptor beta chains from one sample, sequenced in a study of spatial heterogeneity in lung cancer. MiXCR, run by TCRdb on the 5' RACE reads, gives a single entry per CDR3 protein. Here the sample spans around 110,000 distinct CDR3 sequences, 10% to 15% being singletons. Source: PBMCs, taken at follow-up. The receptor set was obtained from a male donor with early-stage non-small cell lung cancer. Both conserved end residues are trimmed from each CDR3.

v_call cdr3_aa
TRBV5-6 ASRKSFRETPLL
TRBV29-1 SVELSDRNTEAF
TRBV12-3/TRBV12-4 ASSYLDRANGYT
TRBV6-5 ASITGAGGYT
TRBV9 ASSPRTQTSYEQY
TRBV18 ASSPRTSGVYNEQF
TRBV7-9 ASSLVPGALSGANVLT
TRBV20-1 SAREQWGYNEQF
TRBV27 ASSSSTGKRNTIY
TRBV3-1 ASSPDRGINQPQH
TRBV6-6 ASRLQTGDVQPQH
TRBV6-5 ASSLSDSYEQY
TRBV12-3/TRBV12-4 ASTRGGSLTQY
TRBV6-6 ASRTGTENSPLH
TRBV2 ASTGVGAF
TRBV11-3 ASSPGLVAF
TRBV4-1 ASSQALSNQPQH
TRBV7-6 ASSPGQGGTGELF
TRBV27 ASSFGGPSMDTEAF
TRBV27 ASSPHKTSGSTDTQY
TRBV29-1 SVGANRGPQQETQY
TRBV27 ASNSAGGPRQTQY
TRBV11-2 ASRADSSYEQY
TRBV6-2/TRBV6-3 AGRRSGASYEQY
TRBV7-9 ASSLGDRGTYEQY
TRBV9 ASSVDGVTLGGEDTQY
TRBV20-1 SAREQGPRVTQY
TRBV28 ASTPPGTGSLETQY
TRBV12-3/TRBV12-4 ASSPGANSPLH
TRBV20-1 SASTGLPYEQY
TRBV20-1 SAPGQTNIQY
TRBV28 ASRGTGEHEQY
TRBV9 ASSVAMNTEAF
TRBV5-1 ASSLARQGNEQY
TRBV19 ASREGWTSGGSYNEQF
TRBV29-1 SVGSGRIGHEQF
TRBV20-1 SAEIQGGIEF
TRBV23-1 ASSQSEGRDRGNNQPQH
TRBV4-1 ASSQNPSGANVLT
TRBV18 ASSPGVYNEQF
TRBV4-2 ASSQGDRATGYT
TRBV29-1 SVGDSGEQY
TRBV6-6 ASSYSVDSYQETQY
TRBV20-1 SARDTETSTYEQY
TRBV30 AWVGVGAGGQF
TRBV28 ASSLAGHFLMNTEAF
TRBV3-1 ASSQVINYEQY
TRBV29-1 SVVQGANTGELF
TRBV7-7 ASSLGVVSYNEQF
TRBV11-2 ASSPLDRVNTGELF
TRBV2 ASSEDTGGFEKLF
TRBV3-1 ASSQVSRDSPLH
TRBV19 ASSIGDSPLH
TRBV5-4 ASSLEGGTNEKLF
TRBV4-2 ASSQDLRFNQPQH
TRBV15 ATSTYRGLREKLF
TRBV3-1 ASSQLQTNLF
TRBV7-9 ASSSQRYSYEQY